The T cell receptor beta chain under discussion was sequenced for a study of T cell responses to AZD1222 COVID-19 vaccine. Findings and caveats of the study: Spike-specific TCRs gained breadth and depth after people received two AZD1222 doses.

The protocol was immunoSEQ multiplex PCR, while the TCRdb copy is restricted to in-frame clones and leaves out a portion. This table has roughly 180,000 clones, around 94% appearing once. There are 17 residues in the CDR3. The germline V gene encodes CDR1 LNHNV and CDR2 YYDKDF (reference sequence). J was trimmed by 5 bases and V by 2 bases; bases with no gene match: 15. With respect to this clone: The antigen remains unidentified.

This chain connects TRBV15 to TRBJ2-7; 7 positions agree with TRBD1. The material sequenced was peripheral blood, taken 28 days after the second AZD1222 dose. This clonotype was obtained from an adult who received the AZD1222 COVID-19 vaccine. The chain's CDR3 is CATSRPLGAGGENEQYF. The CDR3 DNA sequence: TGTGCCACCAGCAGACCCCTTGGGGCAGGGGGTGAAAACGAGCAGTACTTC.